The 27 T cell receptor beta chains below were found in one sample sequenced in a study of regulatory T cells in long-lasting Graves disease. Time point given: persistent/refractory GD, antithyroid drugs over 5 years with positive TRAb. RNA extracted from PBMCs served as the sequencing template. Building of the TCR beta libraries involved iRepertoire HTBI primers and Arm-PCR of CDR3 regions. TCRdb re-derived calls from the multiplex PCR reads in MiXCR, one entry per CDR3 protein. In the table there are around 510,000 distinct CDR3 sequences, less than 25% of which are singletons. The specimen was peripheral blood mononuclear cells (PBMCs), collected when the disease was refractory, from a patient treated with antithyroid drugs. Source of these receptors: a female donor with Graves disease.

The chain is built from TRBV5-6 and TRBJ1-6; D remains unclear. In germline, CDR1 is SGHDT, CDR2 YYEEEE. V was clipped by 4 bases and J by 2 bases, with 10 bases between them. There are 15 residues in the CDR3. CDR3 DNA sequence: TGTGCCAGCAGCCAGTCGGAGGCCTATAATTCACCCCTCCACTTT. Its protein product is CASSQSEAYNSPLHF.

This clonotype has more than one count but fewer than ten. The V gene is TRBV9, the J gene TRBJ2-7, with no clear D. There are 15 residues in the CDR3. The germline V gene has CDR1 SGDLS and CDR2 YYNGEE. Trimming shortened V by 0 bases and J by 5 bases, and 15 bases separated the two germline ends. DNA for the CDR3: TGTGCCAGCAGCGTAGGTGGCAGTACCTCGGACGAGCAGTACTTC. It translates to CASSVGGSTSDEQYF.

V usage is TRBV10-3 and J usage is TRBJ2-7; D remains ambiguous. V was shortened by 4 bases and J by 2 bases, with 12 bases between the two germline ends. The CDR3 loop spans 14 amino acids. Germline V CDR1 and CDR2: ENHRY, SYGVKD. The DNA for the CDR3 is TGTGCCATCAGTGTACCCGGGCCCCCCTACGAGCAGTACTTC. This gives the protein CAISVPGPPYEQYF.

This clonotype was found many times. V is TRBV20-1 and J is TRBJ1-5; D not resolved. Germline CDR1 is DFQATT and CDR2 is SNEGSKA (reference sequence). V lost 3 bases to trimming and J lost 0 bases, with 6 bases between them. This CDR3 is built from 13 residues. CDR3 sequence: CSASRYSNQPQHF. CDR3 bases: TGCAGTGCTAGTCGGTATAGCAATCAGCCCCAGCATTTT.

The chain links TRBV20-1 to TRBJ2-5; 10 bases are a match to TRBD2. The germline CDR1 and CDR2 sequences are DFQATT and SNEGSKA (reference sequence). Germline trimming cut 0 bases from V and 5 bases from J; bases unmatched to any gene: 9. CDR3 size: 16 residues. Here the CDR3 reads CSARDNPSGRKETQYF. Written as DNA, the CDR3 is TGCAGTGCTAGAGATAACCCTAGCGGGAGAAAGGAGACCCAGTACTTC.

The table lists this clonotype with a few counts. This chain uses TRBV29-1 with TRBJ2-1, with 10 positions matching TRBD1. The V gene end was trimmed by 3 bases and the J gene end by 9 bases; junction bases not matched to a gene: 8. The length of the CDR3 is 14 residues. CDR1 is SQVTM and CDR2 is ANQGSEA in the germline V gene. The CDR3 nucleotides read TGCAGCGTTGATCAGGGACAGGGGCTTGGTGAGCAGTTCTTC. Protein product: CSVDQGQGLGEQFF.

This clonotype was counted at least ten times. The rearrangement joins TRBV28 to TRBJ2-5; TRBD2 might be the D (6 bases). CDR3 size: 14 residues. Germline CDR1 MDHEN, CDR2 SYDVKM. V was pared by 2 bases and J by 1 base, with 8 bases between. CDR3 bases: TGTGCCAGCAGTTTAGGCGGGGCCCAAGAGACCCAGTACTTC. Encoded protein: CASSLGGAQETQYF. The variable domain in full, with the rest retrieved from reference TRBV28 and TRBJ2-5, is DVKVTQSSRYLVKRTGEKVFLECVQDMDHENMFWYRQDPGLGLRLIYFSYDVKMKEKGDIPEGYSVSREKKERFSLILESASTNQTSMYLCASSLGGAQETQYFGPGTRLLVL.

CDR3 nucleotides: TGTACTTCTATGAGGGGGACAGGGATATTGAACACTGAAGCTTTCTTT. Residues: CTSMRGTGILNTEAFF. The V gene is TRBV5-8, the J gene TRBJ1-1; 9 bases are a match to TRBD1. The CDR3 consists of 16 residues. Germline CDR1 is SGHTS and CDR2 is YDEGEE.

This clonotype was found many times. The chain is built from TRBV7-8 and TRBJ2-5; D unresolved. V was cut by 1 base and J by 0 bases, with 18 bases left in between. CDR1 and CDR2 from the germline V gene are SGHVS and FQNEAQ. The CDR3 extends over 18 amino acids. The CDR3 protein is CASSLVRFAEKYQETQYF. The CDR3 bases are TGTGCCAGCAGCTTAGTTCGGTTTGCGGAAAAGTACCAAGAGACCCAGTACTTC.

The chain is built from TRBV29-1 and TRBJ1-2; D remains ambiguous. The CDR3 totals 16 residues. Trimming shortened V by 1 base and J by 0 bases, and 15 bases separated the two germline ends. The V gene's germline CDR1 is SQVTM and CDR2 ANQGSEA. As DNA, the CDR3 is TGCAGCGTTGAAGGGGAGTCAGGCGAGCCTAACTATGGCTACACCTTC. The encoded protein is CSVEGESGEPNYGYTF.

About this clonotype: This may arise from a read error, as a much more abundant clone is one base away. This chain links TRBV11-2 with TRBJ1-2; D gene ambiguous. CDR3 length: 15 residues. Deletions cut 4 bases from V and 3 bases from J, with 15 bases between. The germline gives CDR1 SGHAT, CDR2 FQNNGV. The chain's CDR3 is CASSSTGFIDYGYTF. The DNA of the CDR3 is TGTGCCAGCAGCTCCACGGGGTTTATTGACTATGGCTACACCTTC. The whole variable domain, filled in from reference TRBV11-2 and TRBJ1-2, reads EAGVAQSPRYKIIEKRQSVAFWCNPISGHATLYWYQQILGQGPKLLIQFQNNGVVDDSQLPKDRFSAERLKGVDSTLKIQPAKLEDSAVYLCASSSTGFIDYGYTFGSGTRLTVV.

The V gene is TRBV7-3, the J gene TRBJ2-7; D gene uncertain. Deletions cut 8 bases from V and 4 bases from J, with 18 bases between. Germline-derived CDR1 and CDR2 are SGHTA and FQGTGA. This CDR3 is built from 14 residues. This CDR3 reads CASLPWLLGYEQYF. The DNA of the CDR3 is TGTGCCAGCCTCCCTTGGTTGTTGGGATACGAGCAGTACTTC.

A word on this clonotype: A much larger clonotype is one base distant, so this may be a read error. This chain joins TRBV18 and TRBJ2-2; no clear D. The CDR3 has 11 amino acids. The V gene lost 3 bases and the J gene lost 8 bases, with 4 bases spanning the gap. CDR1 and CDR2 from the germline V gene are KGHSH and LQKENI. This CDR3 reads CASSPRGELFF. DNA of the CDR3: TGTGCCAGCTCACCGCGGGGGGAGCTGTTTTTT.

This clonotype was counted at least ten times. The chain carries TRBV9 and TRBJ1-1; no firm D call. Germline-derived CDR1 and CDR2 are SGDLS and YYNGEE. Trimming took off 0 bases at V and 3 bases at J, with 6 bases between the two ends. CDR3 size: 13 residues. The CDR3 bases are TGTGCCAGCAGCGTAGAAGACGACACTGAAGCTTTCTTT. Its protein is CASSVEDDTEAFF. Drawing the rest from reference TRBV9 and TRBJ1-1, the complete variable domain is DSGVTQTPKHLITATGQRVTLRCSPRSGDLSVYWYQQSLDQGLQFLIQYYNGEERAKGNILERFSAQQFPDLHSELNLSSLELGDSALYFCASSVEDDTEAFFGQGTRLTVV.

This clonotype has a handful of counts. The J gene is TRBJ2-5, the V gene TRBV20-1; D unclear. V was pared by 4 bases and J by 3 bases, with 15 bases between. Germline values: CDR1 DFQATT, CDR2 SNEGSKA (reference sequence). The CDR3 has 14 residues. The DNA of the CDR3 is TGCAGTGCTATGTGGGGTTATCGGGAAGAGACCCAGTACTTC. Amino acid sequence: CSAMWGYREETQYF.

This clonotype showed up many times. This chain joins TRBV3-1 and TRBJ1-1; D perhaps matches TRBD1 (6 bases). The V gene's germline CDR1 is LGHDT and CDR2 YNNKEL (reference sequence). Between the trimmed V and J ends, which lost 3 bases and 5 bases, there was a span of 10 bases. This CDR3 contains 13 residues. CDR3 coding DNA: TGTGCCAGCAGCCAGGGGGCGAGTACTGAAGCTTTCTTT. Its protein product is CASSQGASTEAFF.

This clonotype was picked up a small number of times. The chain uses TRBV6-1 and TRBJ2-2, with TRBD1 matching 8 bases. The V gene's germline CDR1 is MNHNS and CDR2 SASEGT. The CDR3 totals 15 residues. Trimming at V came to 8 bases and at J to 3 bases, leaving 8 bases not matched to a gene. As DNA, the CDR3 is TGTGCCAGCGGGCGACAGGGGCTTTACACCGGGGAGCTGTTTTTT. It encodes CASGRQGLYTGELFF.

Concerning this clonotype itself: Being one base from a much bigger clone, this may be a read error. The chain employs TRBV6-2 or TRBV6-3 and TRBJ2-5, with D tentatively TRBD1 (5 bases). Germline V gene data show CDR1 as MNHEY and CDR2 as SVGEGT. The CDR3 extends over 15 amino acids. V was clipped by 2 bases and J by 4 bases, with 14 bases between them. CDR3 in DNA: TGTGCCAGCAGTTACCCGAGGCAGGGTCGAGAGACCCAGTACTTC. Amino acid sequence: CASSYPRQGRETQYF.

This clonotype appeared a few times. The V gene is TRBV5-1, the J gene TRBJ2-5; 7 bases are shared with TRBD2. The CDR3 has 15 amino acids. With V trimmed by 0 bases and J by 5 bases, 7 bases remained unmatched. The germline V gene encodes CDR1 SGHRS and CDR2 YFSETQ. CDR3 coding DNA: TGCGCCAGCAGCTTGGTCGGACTAGTAGAGGAGACCCAGTACTTC. Translated, it gives CASSLVGLVEETQYF.

The CDR3 reads CASSLVLAYEQYF. The CDR3 DNA reads as TGTGCCAGCAGTCTAGTCTTAGCCTACGAGCAGTACTTC. This chain links TRBV6-1 with TRBJ2-7; D gene uncertain. The CDR3 is made up of 13 amino acids. With 5 bases removed from V and 2 bases from J, the gap between germline ends came to 10 bases. Germline-derived CDR1 and CDR2 are MNHNS and SASEGT.

This clonotype showed up many times. The rearrangement links TRBV30 to TRBJ1-1; 9 positions agree with TRBD1. V shed 0 bases, J shed 4 bases, and the junction held 6 bases outside the gene matches. Looked up from germline, CDR1 is GTSNPN and CDR2 is SVGIG (reference sequence). The CDR3 totals 15 residues. CDR3 coding DNA: TGTGCCTGGAGTGTTATGACAGGGGGAAGCACTGAAGCTTTCTTT. Amino acids: CAWSVMTGGSTEAFF.

For this clonotype: A single base separates this from a much larger clone, so it may be a read error. This chain uses TRBV6-1 with TRBJ1-5; no firm D call. V gave up 5 bases and J gave up 5 bases, with 16 bases separating them. The CDR3 runs to 15 residues. Germline V gives CDR1 MNHNS, CDR2 SASEGT. CDR3: CASSPTAPRHQPQHF. The CDR3, as DNA: TGTGCCAGCAGTCCGACCGCTCCGCGGCATCAGCCCCAGCATTTT.

The table lists this clonotype with many counts. The genes are TRBV28 and TRBJ1-5; tentative D call: TRBD1 (5 bases). The CDR3 consists of 14 residues. Trimming stripped 1 base from V and 10 bases from J, with 14 bases between. The germline V gene has CDR1 MDHEN and CDR2 SYDVKM. CDR3 DNA: TGTGCCAGCAGTTTATTAGGGGAGGTTCAACCCCAGCATTTT. It encodes CASSLLGEVQPQHF.

The table lists this clonotype with a few counts. This chain uses TRBV20-1 with TRBJ2-5; the match to TRBD2 covers 16 bases. The V gene end was trimmed by 6 bases and the J gene end by 4 bases; junction bases not matched to a gene: 5. The length of the CDR3 is 15 residues. Germline V gene data show CDR1 as DFQATT and CDR2 as SNEGSKA (reference sequence). This chain's CDR3 is CSASGLAGGIETQYF. Written as DNA, the CDR3 is TGCAGTGCCTCGGGACTAGCGGGAGGGATAGAGACCCAGTACTTC.

This clonotype was detected a few times. The chain is built from TRBV6-1 and TRBJ2-3; D may match TRBD1 or TRBD2 (6 bases each). Germline V lookup: CDR1 MNHNS, CDR2 SASEGT. V lost 7 bases and J lost 2, with 16 bases in between. This CDR3 comprises 15 residues. DNA for the CDR3: TGTGCCAGCACCGAAGGGGGGCGGAACACAGATACGCAGTATTTT. Its protein product is CASTEGGRNTDTQYF.

This clonotype has ten or more counts. V is TRBV6-1 and J is TRBJ2-7; D is undetermined. Germline CDR1 reads MNHNS; CDR2 reads SASEGT. V gave up 7 bases and J gave up 3 bases, with 13 bases separating them. The CDR3 is 13 amino acids. The CDR3 DNA is TGTGCCAGCACTTCGGCCAATTACTACGAGCAGTACTTC. Amino acid sequence: CASTSANYYEQYF.

The gene calls are TRBV19 and TRBJ2-6; D possibly corresponds to TRBD1 (6 bases). Trimming left V 6 bases short and J 0 bases short, with 15 bases between. CDR1 and CDR2 from the germline V gene are LNHDA and SQIVND (reference sequence). The CDR3 runs 17 residues. This chain's CDR3 is CASSILQGDSGANVLTF. CDR3 nucleotides: TGTGCCAGTAGCATCTTACAGGGAGACTCTGGGGCCAACGTCCTGACTTTC.